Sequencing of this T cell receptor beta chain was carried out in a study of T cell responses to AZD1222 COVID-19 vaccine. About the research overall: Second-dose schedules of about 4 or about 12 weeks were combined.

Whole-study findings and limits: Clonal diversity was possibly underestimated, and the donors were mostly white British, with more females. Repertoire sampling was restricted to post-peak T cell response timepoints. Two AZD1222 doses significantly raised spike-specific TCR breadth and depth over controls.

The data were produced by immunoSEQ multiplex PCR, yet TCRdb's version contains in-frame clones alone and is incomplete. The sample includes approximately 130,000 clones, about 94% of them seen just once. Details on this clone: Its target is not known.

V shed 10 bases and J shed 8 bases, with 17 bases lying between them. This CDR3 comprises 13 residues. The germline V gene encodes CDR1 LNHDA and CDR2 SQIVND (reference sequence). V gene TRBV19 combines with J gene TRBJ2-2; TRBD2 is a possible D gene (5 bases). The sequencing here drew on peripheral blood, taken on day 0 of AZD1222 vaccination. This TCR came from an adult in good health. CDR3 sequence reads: CAIRGPAKGELFF. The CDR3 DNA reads TGTGCCATTCGCGGGCCCGCTAAAGGGGAGCTGTTTTTT.